A selection of T cell receptor beta chains follows, all from one sample in a study of OX40 agonist ivuxolimab in advanced cancers. Assay used: immunoSEQ multiplex PCR; TCRdb lists only in-frame clones, some missing. Altogether approximately 42,000 clones are present, 81% being singletons, with the ten largest covering approximately 2.4%. Sequencing used CD4+ or CD8+ T cells sorted from blood, obtained in a trial of the OX40 agonist ivuxolimab. These receptors were obtained from an adult with an advanced solid tumor such as melanoma, head and neck, liver or kidney cancer. Both conserved end residues are part of each CDR3. D genes are given only for firm matches. A clone size is listed for some rows: how often the clone was seen (once, few, many), or a class if it is expanded.

J gene	clone size	V gene	D gene	CDR3 protein	CDR3 DNA
TRBJ1-5	.	TRBV4-3	TRBD1	CASSQRGPGGGQPQHF	TGCGCCAGCAGCCAACGAGGCCCAGGGGGCGGTCAGCCCCAGCATTTT
TRBJ1-2	.	TRBV5-4	TRBD1	CASTQDRGYGYTF	TGTGCCAGCACCCAGGACAGGGGCTATGGCTACACCTTC
TRBJ1-2	.	TRBV29-1	.	CSVEITGLGYTF	TGCAGCGTTGAAATCACCGGGCTCGGCTACACCTTC
TRBJ2-5	.	TRBV29-1	.	CSAEGVASRETQYF	TGCAGCGCCGAAGGGGTTGCCTCAAGAGAGACCCAGTACTTC
TRBJ2-1	.	TRBV9	TRBD2	CASSVSSGNWNEQFF	TGTGCCAGCAGCGTATCTAGCGGGAATTGGAATGAGCAGTTCTTC
TRBJ1-3	.	TRBV19	.	CASNPRGLDTIYF	TGTGCCAGTAACCCGAGGGGTTTGGACACCATATATTTT
TRBJ2-2	.	TRBV7-9	.	CASSFRVGTGELFF	TGTGCCAGCAGCTTCAGGGTTGGCACCGGGGAGCTGTTTTTT
TRBJ1-2	once	TRBV5-6	.	CASSPFRVSGYTF	TGTGCCAGCAGCCCCTTCAGGGTCTCTGGCTACACCTTC
TRBJ1-1	.	TRBV2	.	CASSEGRAQYEAFF	TGTGCCAGCAGTGAAGGACGGGCCCAATATGAAGCTTTCTTT
TRBJ2-1	.	TRBV5-4	TRBD2	CASSLEPSGNYNEQFF	TGTGCCAGCAGCTTGGAGCCTAGCGGGAACTACAATGAGCAGTTCTTC